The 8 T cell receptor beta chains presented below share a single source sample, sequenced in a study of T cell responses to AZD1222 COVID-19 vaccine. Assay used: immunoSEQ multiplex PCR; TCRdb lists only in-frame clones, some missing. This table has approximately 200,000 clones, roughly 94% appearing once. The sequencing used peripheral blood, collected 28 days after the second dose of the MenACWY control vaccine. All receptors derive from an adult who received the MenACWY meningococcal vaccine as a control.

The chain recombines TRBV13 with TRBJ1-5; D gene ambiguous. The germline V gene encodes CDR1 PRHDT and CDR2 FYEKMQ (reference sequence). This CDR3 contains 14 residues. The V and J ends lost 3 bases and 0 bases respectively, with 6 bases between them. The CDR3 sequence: CASSLGISNQPQHF. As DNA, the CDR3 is TGTGCCAGCAGCTTGGGCATTAGCAATCAGCCCCAGCATTTT.

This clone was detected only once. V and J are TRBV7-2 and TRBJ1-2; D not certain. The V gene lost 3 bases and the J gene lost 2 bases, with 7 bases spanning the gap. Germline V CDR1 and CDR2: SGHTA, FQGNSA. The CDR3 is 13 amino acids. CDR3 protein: CASSLEANYGYTF. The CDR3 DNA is TGTGCCAGCAGCTTGGAGGCGAACTATGGCTACACCTTC.

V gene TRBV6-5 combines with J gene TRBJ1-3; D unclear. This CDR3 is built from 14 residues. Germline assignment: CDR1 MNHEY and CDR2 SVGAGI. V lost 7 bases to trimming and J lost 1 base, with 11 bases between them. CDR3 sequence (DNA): TGTGCCAGCACCCCGGGCCGGTCTGGAAACACCATATATTTT. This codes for CASTPGRSGNTIYF.

The CDR3 loop reads CASITHLGLSNTEAFF. CDR3 coding DNA: TGTGCCAGCATTACCCACTTGGGACTGTCGAACACTGAAGCTTTCTTT. The chain is built from TRBV28 and TRBJ1-1, with D tentatively TRBD1 (5 bases). CDR1 and CDR2 (germline): MDHEN, SYDVKM. With 7 bases removed from V and 1 base from J, the gap between germline ends came to 19 bases. CDR3 length: 16 amino acids. Using reference TRBV28 and TRBJ1-1 for the parts outside the CDR3, the full variable domain is DVKVTQSSRYLVKRTGEKVFLECVQDMDHENMFWYRQDPGLGLRLIYFSYDVKMKEKGDIPEGYSVSREKKERFSLILESASTNQTSMYLCASITHLGLSNTEAFFGQGTRLTVV.

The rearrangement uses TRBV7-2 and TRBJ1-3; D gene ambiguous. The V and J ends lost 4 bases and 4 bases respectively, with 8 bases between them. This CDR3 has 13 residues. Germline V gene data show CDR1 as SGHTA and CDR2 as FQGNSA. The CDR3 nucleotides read TGTGCCAGCAGCTCAACGACAGGAAACACCATATATTTT. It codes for CASSSTTGNTIYF. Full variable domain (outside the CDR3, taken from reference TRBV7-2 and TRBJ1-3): GAGVSQSPSNKVTEKGKDVELRCDPISGHTALYWYRQSLGQGLEFLIYFQGNSAPDKSGLPSDRFSAERTGGSVSTLTIQRTQQEDSAVYLCASSSTTGNTIYFGEGSWLTVV.

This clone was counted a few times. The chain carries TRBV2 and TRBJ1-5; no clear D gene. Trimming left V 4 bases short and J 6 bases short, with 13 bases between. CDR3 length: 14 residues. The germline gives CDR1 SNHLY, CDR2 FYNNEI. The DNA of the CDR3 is TGTGCCAGCAGTGGTGCGCGGGGAGGTCAGCCCCAGCATTTT. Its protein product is CASSGARGGQPQHF.

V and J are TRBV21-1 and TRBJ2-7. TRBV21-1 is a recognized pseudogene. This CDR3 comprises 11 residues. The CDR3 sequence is CASSKKYEQYF. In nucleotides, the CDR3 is TGTGCCAGCAGCAAAAAATACGAGCAGTACTTC.

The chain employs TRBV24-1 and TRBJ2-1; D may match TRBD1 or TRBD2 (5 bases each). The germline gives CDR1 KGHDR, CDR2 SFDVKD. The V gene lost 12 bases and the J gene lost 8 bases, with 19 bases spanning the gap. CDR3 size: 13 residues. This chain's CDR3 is CAAAGATGDEQFF. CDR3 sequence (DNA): TGTGCCGCCGCCGGGGCAACAGGCGATGAGCAGTTCTTC.